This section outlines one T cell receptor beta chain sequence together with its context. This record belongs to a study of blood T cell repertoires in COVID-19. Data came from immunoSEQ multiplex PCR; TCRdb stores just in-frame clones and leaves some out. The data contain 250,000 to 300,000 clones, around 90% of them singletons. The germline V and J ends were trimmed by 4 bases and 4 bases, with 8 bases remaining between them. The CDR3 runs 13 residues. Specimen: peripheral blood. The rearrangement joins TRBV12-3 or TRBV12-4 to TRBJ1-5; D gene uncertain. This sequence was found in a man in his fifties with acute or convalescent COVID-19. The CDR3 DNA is TGTGCCAGCAGTTCCGGTTCGAATCAGCCCCAGCATTTT. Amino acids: CASSSGSNQPQHF.